This TCR beta chain was identified during a study of T cells after yellow fever vaccination. The germline CDR1 and CDR2 sequences are SGHNT and YYREEE (reference sequence). V trimming: 3 bases; J trimming: 8 bases; junction bases outside the gene matches: 6. This CDR3 comprises 14 residues. Notes on the study in general: High-abundance clonotypes from the bulk population could contaminate FACS-sorted repertoires.

Worth noting for this clonotype: What it recognizes is unknown.

They built TCR cDNA with 5'RACE template switching, a step that put in a universal primer site and UMIs. A single record per CDR3 protein comes from TCRdb applying MiXCR to the 5' RACE reads. There are hundreds of thousands of distinct CDR3 sequences in the sample; over 5% occur only once, and 15% lies in the top ten. The sequencing here drew on PBMCs, taken 5 days after the yellow fever booster vaccination. The chain has TRBV5-4 and TRBJ2-1, with 9 nucleotides matching TRBD1. The sequence was collected from a man aged 30-40 years who received the YFV17D yellow fever vaccine. The CDR3 spells CASSYGQGNDEQFF. The CDR3 nucleotides read TGTGCCAGCAGCTATGGACAGGGGAATGATGAGCAGTTCTTC.